Each of the 25 T cell receptor beta chains below was sequenced from the same sample in a study of metastatic and nonmetastatic thyroid tumors (dated by TCRdb to 2020 to 2021). None of the patients had been given any treatment before thyroid surgery. The protocol used for the library was PCR. Sequencing was performed on an Illumina HiSeq 4000. TCRdb reprocessed the public reads (quality trimming at Q25 with fastp, clone calling with MiXCR) and kept in-frame beta chains. Counted in this sample were approximately 38,000 clones; less than 20% of them appeared once. The top ten constitute 9.9% of the sample. The specimen was tumor tissue. The source of these receptors is a female donor with papillary thyroid cancer or a benign thyroid nodule (not recorded which). Some clones in this sample may be carry-over from other donors' samples.

On this clone itself: Germline is not matched at one junction end, which may reflect a read error. The chain has TRBV12-3 or TRBV12-4 and TRBJ2-6, with TRBD1 matching over 10 bases. The CDR3 loop spans 17 amino acids. CDR3 bases: TGTGCCAGCAGTTTCGTGGGACAGGGGTATGGGGCCAACTTCCTTACTTTC. Translating gives CASSFVGQGYGANFLTF.

On this clone itself: One base away lies a much larger clone, so this may be a sequencing read error. The V gene is TRBV6-1, the J gene TRBJ2-5; 8 bases match TRBD2. This CDR3 is built from 19 residues. CDR1 and CDR2 (germline): MNHNS, SASEGT. The V segment lost 2 bases and the J segment 7 bases; nucleotides outside the gene matches: 21. The CDR3 spells CASSETQSGDSGMGVTQYF. CDR3 bases: TGTGCCAGCAGTGAAACACAGAGTGGGGATAGCGGGATGGGTGTGACCCAGTACTTC.

There are many counts of this clone. This chain links TRBV6-6 with TRBJ2-3, with TRBD2 matching 15 bases. This CDR3 is 18 amino acids long. V shed 0 bases, J shed 6 bases, and the junction held 7 bases outside the gene matches. Germline V CDR1 and CDR2: MNHNY, SVGAGI (reference sequence). The CDR3 region is CASSYSRTSGRGMDTQYF. CDR3 DNA: TGTGCCAGCAGTTACTCTCGGACTAGCGGGAGGGGTATGGATACGCAGTATTTT.

This clone was counted at least ten times. The chain couples TRBV6-1 to TRBJ2-5, with 7 bases matching TRBD1. J gave up 7 bases and V 5 bases, and 7 bases lay outside the gene matches. Germline CDR1 reads MNHNS; CDR2 reads SASEGT. CDR3 length equals 13 residues. The CDR3 nucleotides read TGTGCCAGCAGTTTAGACAGGGCCGGGACCCAGTACTTC. This translates into CASSLDRAGTQYF.

This clone appeared many times. The J gene is TRBJ2-5, the V gene TRBV28; D is undetermined. Trimming cost V 3 bases and J 2 bases, with 10 bases left between them. Germline CDR1 reads MDHEN; CDR2 reads SYDVKM. CDR3 length: 14 amino acids. The CDR3 loop reads CASSFVVLQETQYF. The DNA of the CDR3 is TGTGCCAGCAGTTTCGTTGTGTTACAAGAGACCCAGTACTTC.

This clone was recorded many times. The junction departs from germline at one end; a sequencing error may be responsible. The chain joins TRBV7-7 to TRBJ2-5, with D possibly TRBD2 on 5 matching bases. This CDR3 comprises 14 residues. CDR1 is SSHAT, CDR2 FNYEAQ, per germline (reference sequence). The CDR3 reads CASSLARGGETQYF. CDR3 nucleotides: TGTGCTAGCAGCTTAGCTCGGGGTGGAGAGACCCAGTACTTC.

The table lists this clone with many counts. V is TRBV19 and J is TRBJ2-5; 8 bases map to TRBD2. Trimming cost V 0 bases and J 2 bases; bases outside gene matches: 2. Germline V lookup: CDR1 LNHDA, CDR2 SQIVND (reference sequence). The CDR3 contains 15 residues. The CDR3 DNA follows: TGTGCCAGTAGTATAGAACTAGCGGTACAAGAGACCCAGTACTTC. Protein sequence: CASSIELAVQETQYF.

The sample holds many counts of this clone. The rearrangement joins TRBV6-2 or TRBV6-3 to TRBJ2-3; the match to TRBD2 covers 10 bases. The CDR3 covers 19 residues. V shed 4 bases and J 2 bases; nucleotides not matched to a gene: 15. Germline CDR1 MNHEY, CDR2 SVGEGT. The CDR3 is CASSSPPEGAGGPTDTQYF. The CDR3 bases are TGTGCCAGCAGTTCCCCCCCAGAGGGAGCGGGAGGGCCCACAGATACGCAGTATTTT.

This chain joins TRBV4-2 and TRBJ2-3; D is possibly TRBD2 (5 bases). The germline V and J ends were trimmed by 4 bases and 0 bases, with 14 bases remaining between them. CDR3 size: 16 residues. Germline values: CDR1 LGHNA, CDR2 YNFKEQ. The CDR3 sequence is CASSPGWSGSTDTQYF. CDR3 DNA: TGTGCCAGCAGCCCCGGCTGGTCGGGGAGCACAGATACGCAGTATTTT.

This clone was recorded many times. This sequence joins TRBV24-1 and TRBJ2-3, with 8 bases lining up with TRBD2. CDR3 length equals 15 residues. Germline loops: CDR1 KGHDR, CDR2 SFDVKD. Losses at the gene ends were 9 bases for V and 3 bases for J; bases not matched to a gene: 10. CDR3 region: CATGAGAGGTDTQYF. The DNA for the CDR3 is TGTGCCACCGGAGCGGGAGCTGGGGGTACAGATACGCAGTATTTT.

This clone was found many times. This chain links TRBV6-5 with TRBJ1-1; possibly TRBD1 for D (5 bases). Trimming removed 2 bases at V and 4 bases at J, with 11 bases between. The germline gives CDR1 MNHEY, CDR2 SVGAGI. The CDR3 loop spans 14 amino acids. The CDR3 DNA reads TGTGCCAGCAGTTACGGAGGGGTCTCCACTGAAGCTTTCTTT. Its protein is CASSYGGVSTEAFF.

This clone showed up many times. V and J are TRBV27 and TRBJ1-5; D may be TRBD1 (5 bases). The CDR3 loop spans 15 amino acids. With 2 bases removed from V and 5 bases from J, the gap between germline ends came to 13 bases. The V gene's germline CDR1 is MNHEY and CDR2 SMNVEV (reference sequence). For the CDR3, the DNA is TGTGCCAGCAGTTTACAGGGCCGACACCATCAGCCCCAGCATTTT. Its translation: CASSLQGRHHQPQHF.

In its sample, this clone was seen a few times. The chain employs TRBV11-2 and TRBJ2-7, with a weak D call TRBD2 (7 bases). V lost 2 bases and J 1 base, leaving 15 bases between the germline ends. Germline lookup yields CDR1 SGHAT and CDR2 FQNNGV. The CDR3 runs to 16 residues. CDR3 nucleotide sequence: TGTGCCAGCAGCTTAAGGTGGGGAGGGGGGTCCTACGAGCAGTACTTC. This translates into CASSLRWGGGSYEQYF.

This clone appeared many times. CDR3 sequence (DNA): TGTGCCAGCTCGGAGACAAGCACAGATACGCAGTATTTT. It yields the protein CASSETSTDTQYF. The rearrangement links TRBV19 to TRBJ2-3, with no clear D. CDR3 length equals 13 residues. The V gene's germline CDR1 is LNHDA and CDR2 SQIVND (reference sequence). V lost 9 bases and J lost 0, with 10 bases in between.

This clone has a count of ten or more. V and J are TRBV7-2 and TRBJ2-6; D ambiguous. With 0 bases removed from V and 2 bases from J, the gap between germline ends came to 2 bases. The CDR3 extends over 14 amino acids. The germline V gene has CDR1 SGHTA and CDR2 FQGNSA. CDR3 bases: TGTGCCAGCAGCTTAGCACCTGGGGCCAACGTCCTGACTTTC. Its translation is CASSLAPGANVLTF.

For this clone: Since a much larger clone is just one base distant, this may be a read error. V and J are TRBV5-6 and TRBJ1-6; D remains unclear. Germline CDR1 is SGHDT and CDR2 is YYEEEE. The CDR3 has 14 amino acids. This CDR3 is CAISLDPRNSPLHF. CDR3 DNA sequence: TGTGCCATCAGCTTGGATCCCAGAAATTCACCCCTCCACTTT.

A few counts support this clone. The V call is TRBV19, the J call TRBJ1-6; the D gene is possibly TRBD1 (5 bases). Germline V gene sequence: CDR1 LNHDA, CDR2 SQIVND (reference sequence). The CDR3 extends over 14 amino acids. The V end lost 3 bases, the J end lost 9 bases, and 12 bases lay between the germline ends. In nucleotides, the CDR3 is TGTGCCAGTAGTATCTCAGGGTTACGTTCACCCCTCCACTTT. Its protein is CASSISGLRSPLHF.

To note about this clone: The junction and the germline gene differ at one end; a read error may be behind it. V is TRBV5-1 and J is TRBJ1-2; D perhaps matches TRBD1 (5 bases). Germline CDR1 and CDR2: SGHRS and YFSETQ. CDR3 size: 17 residues. The CDR3, as DNA: TGCGCCAGCAGCTTGGGGGTAGGAGACGACAGATTCTATGTCTACACCTTC. Amino acids: CASSLGVGDDRFYVYTF.

This clone is medium-sized in the sample. The chain combines TRBV7-2 with TRBJ2-7; tentative D call: TRBD2 (5 bases). V lost 1 base and J lost 5, with 12 bases in between. CDR1 and CDR2 (germline): SGHTA, FQGNSA. This CDR3 has 14 residues. CDR3 DNA: TGTGCCAGCAGCTTAGGCCCGGGGTCGGACGAGCAGTACTTC. Encoded protein: CASSLGPGSDEQYF.

This clone was recorded many times. The chain couples TRBV28 to TRBJ2-2, with D perhaps matching TRBD2 (5 bases). Germline CDR1 and CDR2: MDHEN and SYDVKM. Trimming stripped 8 bases from V and 4 bases from J, with 11 bases between. This CDR3 is 13 amino acids long. For the CDR3, the DNA is TGTGCCAGCCTTTCTAGCTTCACCGGGGAGCTGTTTTTT. Its translation is CASLSSFTGELFF.

This clone has ten or more counts. This chain joins TRBV24-1 and TRBJ2-2, with D perhaps matching TRBD1 (5 bases). Between the trimmed V and J ends, which lost 3 bases and 0 bases, there was a span of 7 bases. The CDR3 has 15 residues. The germline CDR1 and CDR2 sequences are KGHDR and SFDVKD. Written as DNA, the CDR3 is TGTGCCACCAGTGATGACAGATCGAACACCGGGGAGCTGTTTTTT. Translating it yields CATSDDRSNTGELFF.

For this clone: A much larger clone is a single base away; this may be a read error. The chain couples TRBV24-1 to TRBJ1-4; 7 nucleotides line up with TRBD1. Germline V lookup: CDR1 KGHDR, CDR2 SFDVKD. The CDR3 loop spans 13 amino acids. CDR3: CATSDRGVEELFF. The DNA of the CDR3 is TGTGCCACCAGTGACAGGGGGGTTGAAGAACTGTTTTTT.

This clone was counted ten times or more. The chain has TRBV7-2 and TRBJ2-5; D gene ambiguous. The CDR3 loop spans 13 amino acids. The ends were cut back, 0 bases at V and 4 bases at J, with 6 bases in the middle. Germline V gives CDR1 SGHTA, CDR2 FQGNSA. The chain's CDR3 is CASSLASGETQYF. The CDR3 bases are TGTGCCAGCAGCTTAGCATCTGGAGAGACCCAGTACTTC.

This clone was seen many times. The chain employs TRBV7-2 and TRBJ1-5, with D hard to call. This CDR3 contains 16 residues. The germline V and J ends were trimmed by 1 base and 7 bases, with 17 bases remaining between them. Germline V lookup: CDR1 SGHTA, CDR2 FQGNSA. The CDR3 loop reads CASSLGIGVPGQPQHF. The CDR3 DNA sequence: TGTGCCAGCAGCTTAGGGATTGGTGTCCCAGGCCAGCCCCAGCATTTT. Full variable domain (remainder filled in from reference TRBV7-2 and TRBJ1-5): GAGVSQSPSNKVTEKGKDVELRCDPISGHTALYWYRQSLGQGLEFLIYFQGNSAPDKSGLPSDRFSAERTGGSVSTLTIQRTQQEDSAVYLCASSLGIGVPGQPQHFGDGTRLSIL.

Only a few counts were recorded for this clone. A single base separates this from a much larger clone, so it may be a read error. The gene calls are TRBV12-3 or TRBV12-4 and TRBJ1-5; 7 positions agree with TRBD1. Unmatched junction bases numbered 6, after V lost 7 bases and J lost 6 bases. This CDR3 is 13 amino acids long. CDR3 protein: CASITGVTQPQHF. CDR3 coding DNA: TGTGCCAGCATCACAGGGGTTACTCAGCCCCAGCATTTT.